This T cell receptor (beta chain) was identified in a study of T cells in Graves' hyperthyroidism and ophthalmopathy. This clonotype has only a few counts. Its antigen is not identified. The study's findings and limits: Most expanded thyroid clonotypes above 0.001 also appeared in blood.

Amplified TCR beta CDR3 regions derived from RNA transcripts. Researchers ran a first-round RT-PCR on the TCR CDR3 using the HTBI primer set. TCRdb reprocessed the multiplex PCR reads via MiXCR and lists one record per CDR3 protein. The data show over 150,000 distinct CDR3 sequences, about a sixth seen once. V lost 4 bases, J lost 1 base, and 16 bases lay in between. Germline V gene data show CDR1 as SQVTM and CDR2 as ANQGSEA. The CDR3 is 15 residues long. Hyperthyroidism, newly diagnosed and lasting under 2 months, affected patients aged 18 to 65. A roughly 9.1 ml volume of fresh peripheral blood provided the PBMCs.

This clonotype was obtained from a woman between 50 and 59 years old with Graves' hyperthyroidism. The V call is TRBV29-1, the J call TRBJ2-5, with D possibly being TRBD1 (6 bases). Source material: blood. This chain's CDR3 is CSVVRDNGAQETQYF. DNA of the CDR3: TGCAGCGTTGTCCGGGACAATGGGGCCCAAGAGACCCAGTACTTC. The full variable domain, rest sourced from reference TRBV29-1 and TRBJ2-5, is SAVISQKPSRDICQRGTSLTIQCQVDSQVTMMFWYRQQPGQSLTLIATANQGSEATYESGFVIDKFPISRPNLTFSTLTVSNMSPEDSSIYLCSVVRDNGAQETQYFGPGTRLLVL.